The 13 T cell receptor beta chains below were found in one sample sequenced in a study of cytomegalovirus exposure and HLA in healthy donors. Only in-frame clones appear in the TCRdb table, and some are missing; sequencing was by immunoSEQ multiplex PCR. The repertoire holds more than 130,000 clones, with around 88% as singletons. Sequenced input: PBMCs. The source is a woman younger than 35 in good health and CMV-seropositive.

The rearrangement uses TRBV10-1 and TRBJ2-7, with D tentatively TRBD1 (5 bases). V was clipped by 2 bases and J by 3 bases, with 11 bases between them. The germline V gene has CDR1 WNHNN and CDR2 SYGVQD (reference sequence). The CDR3 is 14 amino acids. CDR3 nucleotide sequence: TGCGCCAGCAGTGAGGACAGCCGAAACTACGAGCAGTACTTC. Protein product: CASSEDSRNYEQYF.

The chain is built from TRBV10-1 and TRBJ2-3; no clear D. The CDR3 is made up of 15 amino acids. Germline CDR1 and CDR2: WNHNN and SYGVQD (reference sequence). V was cut by 2 bases and J by 4 bases, with 13 bases left in between. CDR3 bases: TGCGCCAGCAGTGAGGGCAAAGTGGCGGCAGATACGCAGTATTTT. It translates to CASSEGKVAADTQYF.

V and J are TRBV29-1 and TRBJ2-7; 7 nucleotides line up with TRBD1. Germline loops: CDR1 SQVTM, CDR2 ANQGSEA. The V segment lost 5 bases and the J segment 3 bases; nucleotides outside the gene matches: 4. The CDR3 contains 12 residues. The CDR3 DNA is TGCAGCGTTCGGACAGGTCGCTACGAGCAGTACTTC. Its protein is CSVRTGRYEQYF.

As concerns this clone: This CDR3 is also generated by other DNA sequences in the sample. J is TRBJ2-5 and V is TRBV18; D call uncertain. CDR3 length: 13 residues. The V gene lost 3 bases and the J gene lost 2 bases, with 7 bases spanning the gap. The V gene's germline CDR1 is KGHSH and CDR2 LQKENI. CDR3 amino acids: CASSPNSQETQYF. CDR3 sequence (DNA): TGTGCCAGCTCACCGAACAGTCAAGAGACCCAGTACTTC.

This sequence joins TRBV6-1 and TRBJ2-4; D might be TRBD2 (6 bases). V gave up 6 bases and J gave up 0 bases, with 9 bases separating them. Germline V gene lookup returns CDR1 MNHNS and CDR2 SASEGT. This CDR3 spans 14 amino acids. The CDR3 spells CASSAGLAKNIQYF. CDR3 nucleotides: TGTGCCAGCAGCGCGGGGCTAGCCAAAAACATTCAGTACTTC.

The chain combines TRBV4-3 with TRBJ2-7; D possibly corresponds to TRBD2 (5 bases). Trimming took 0 bases from V and 4 from J, leaving 13 bases between them. Germline CDR1 reads LGHNA; CDR2 reads YSLEER. The CDR3 runs 15 residues. The CDR3 is CASSQDGGSGYEQYF. CDR3 coding DNA: TGCGCCAGCAGCCAAGATGGCGGGTCTGGGTACGAGCAGTACTTC.

V gene TRBV19 combines with J gene TRBJ2-1, with D tentatively TRBD1 (5 bases). CDR1 is LNHDA, CDR2 SQIVND, per germline (reference sequence). There are 13 residues in the CDR3. V shed 5 bases and J shed 5 bases, with 10 bases lying between them. Here the CDR3 reads CASSARQNNEQFF. Written as DNA, the CDR3 is TGTGCCAGTAGTGCACGACAGAACAATGAGCAGTTCTTC.

This chain connects TRBV5-1 to TRBJ2-6, with a weak D call TRBD2 (7 bases). V was pared by 7 bases and J by 1 base, with 15 bases between. Germline-derived CDR1 and CDR2 are SGHRS and YFSETQ. The CDR3 is 16 residues long. CDR3 bases: TGCGCCAGCTCCTCAAGGGGGGGTTCTGGGGCCAACGTCCTGACTTTC. Amino acids: CASSSRGGSGANVLTF.

V usage is TRBV27 and J usage is TRBJ2-2; a weak D match, TRBD2 (5 bases). V gave up 2 bases and J gave up 9 bases, with 16 bases separating them. This CDR3 comprises 15 residues. From germline, CDR1 is MNHEY and CDR2 SMNVEV (reference sequence). CDR3 loop: CASSLRRVGSRELFF. The CDR3 coding sequence is TGTGCCAGCAGTTTAAGGCGGGTTGGTTCCCGGGAGCTGTTTTTT.

This chain's CDR3 is CASSSQPGQGARETQYF. The CDR3 nucleotides read TGTGCCAGCAGCTCCCAACCGGGACAGGGGGCGCGGGAGACCCAGTACTTC. The V gene is TRBV7-2, the J gene TRBJ2-5; 12 bases match TRBD1. The CDR3 spans 17 residues. The V gene end was trimmed by 4 bases and the J gene end by 5 bases; junction bases not matched to a gene: 11. Germline CDR1 is SGHTA and CDR2 is FQGNSA.

The rearrangement uses TRBV19 and TRBJ1-2; D perhaps matches TRBD1 (6 bases). V shed 5 bases and J shed 5 bases, with 15 bases lying between them. The CDR3 sequence is 14 residues long. Looked up from germline, CDR1 is LNHDA and CDR2 is SQIVND (reference sequence). CDR3 sequence (DNA): TGTGCCAGTAGTCCTCAGGGGCTCTTATATGGCTACACCTTC. Its protein is CASSPQGLLYGYTF.

By proportion, this clone is medium-sized. The chain couples TRBV6-6 to TRBJ2-7; the match to TRBD2 covers 7 bases. V trimming: 0 bases; J trimming: 0 bases; junction bases outside the gene matches: 5. This CDR3 has 16 amino acids. Germline-derived CDR1 and CDR2 are MNHNY and SVGAGI (reference sequence). CDR3 sequence reads: CASSYSSRDYSYEQYF. CDR3 coding DNA: TGTGCCAGCAGTTACTCGAGCCGGGACTACTCCTACGAGCAGTACTTC.

The chain is built from TRBV5-1 and TRBJ2-7; TRBD2 aligns across 14 bases. The CDR3 is made up of 17 amino acids. The V gene's germline CDR1 is SGHRS and CDR2 YFSETQ. V shed 4 bases and J 5 bases; nucleotides not matched to a gene: 11. This CDR3 reads CASSPILSGLAGDEQYF. The CDR3 coding sequence is TGCGCCAGCAGCCCGATCCTCTCGGGACTAGCGGGGGACGAGCAGTACTTC.